Following are 2 T cell receptor beta chains from one sample sequenced in a study of cytomegalovirus exposure and HLA in healthy donors. 60 Vbeta and 13 Jbeta primers were used in PCR. Assay used: immunoSEQ multiplex PCR; TCRdb lists only in-frame clones, some missing. The top ten hold approximately 4% of the sample, which has 75,000 to 95,000 clones, just under 80% seen once. Material for sequencing was PBMCs. All receptors derive from a male donor in good health and CMV-seropositive.

This chain uses TRBV28 with TRBJ1-2; D is undetermined. The ends were cut back, 7 bases at V and 4 bases at J, with 13 bases in the middle. The CDR3 is 13 amino acids. Germline-derived CDR1 and CDR2 are MDHEN and SYDVKM. The CDR3 DNA sequence: TGTGCCAGCACTCCCGCAGGAACCTATGGCTACACCTTC. It specifies CASTPAGTYGYTF.

The V call is TRBV7-8, the J call TRBJ2-7, with a weak D call TRBD2 (6 bases). CDR3 length: 15 residues. Germline V gene lookup returns CDR1 SGHVS and CDR2 FQNEAQ. V was clipped by 2 bases and J by 5 bases, with 16 bases between them. CDR3 in DNA: TGTGCCAGCAGCTTATTGGGCGGGGTGCTGGACGAGCAGTACTTC. Its translation is CASSLLGGVLDEQYF. Filled out from reference TRBV7-8 and TRBJ2-7, the complete variable domain reads GAGVSQSPRYKVAKRGQDVALRCDPISGHVSLFWYQQALGQGPEFLTYFQNEAQLDKSGLPSDRFFAERPEGSVSTLKIQRTQQEDSAVYLCASSLLGGVLDEQYFGPGTRLTVT.